This TCR beta chain was found in a study of CD8 T cells in ankylosing spondylitis. Findings of the study overall: Made up of about eight highly homologous variants, a TCR beta motif appeared characteristic of ankylosing spondylitis blood.

As concerns this clonotype: The antigen is not known.

A single record per CDR3 protein comes from TCRdb applying MiXCR to the 5' RACE reads. The sample includes over 600,000 distinct CDR3 sequences, around 17% of them seen just once. CDR3 size: 14 residues. Germline CDR1 and CDR2: SGHTA and FQGNSA. V gave up 5 bases and J gave up 2 bases, with 13 bases separating them. The rearrangement joins TRBV7-2 to TRBJ2-7; D possibly corresponds to TRBD2 (6 bases). Sequenced material: blood, either unsorted or a sorted T cell fraction (not recorded which). This receptor was identified in a male donor with ankylosing spondylitis. The CDR3 region is CASSRHGLPYEQYF. The CDR3 region has the DNA TGTGCCAGCAGCCGTCATGGACTACCCTACGAGCAGTACTTC.